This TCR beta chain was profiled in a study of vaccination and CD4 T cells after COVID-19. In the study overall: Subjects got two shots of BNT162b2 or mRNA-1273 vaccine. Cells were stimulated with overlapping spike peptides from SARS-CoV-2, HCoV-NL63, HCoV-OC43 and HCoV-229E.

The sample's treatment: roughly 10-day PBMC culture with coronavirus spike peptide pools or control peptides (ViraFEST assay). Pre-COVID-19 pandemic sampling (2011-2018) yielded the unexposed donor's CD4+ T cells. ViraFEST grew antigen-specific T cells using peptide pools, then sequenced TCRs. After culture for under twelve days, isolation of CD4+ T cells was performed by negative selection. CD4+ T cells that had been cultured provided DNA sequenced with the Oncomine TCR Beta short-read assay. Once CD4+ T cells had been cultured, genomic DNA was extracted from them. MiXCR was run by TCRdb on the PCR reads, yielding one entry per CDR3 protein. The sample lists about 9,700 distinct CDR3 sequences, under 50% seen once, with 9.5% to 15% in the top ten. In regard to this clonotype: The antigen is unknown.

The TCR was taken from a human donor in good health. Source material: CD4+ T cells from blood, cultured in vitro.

The CDR3 sequence: CASSLASTGIGGNQPQHF. CDR3 DNA sequence: TGTGCCAGCAGTTTAGCGTCGACAGGGATTGGGGGCAATCAGCCCCAGCATTTT. The chain is built from TRBV12-3 or TRBV12-4 and TRBJ1-5, with 7 bases lining up with TRBD1. V shed 0 bases and J 2 bases; nucleotides not matched to a gene: 10. The CDR3 is 18 amino acids.